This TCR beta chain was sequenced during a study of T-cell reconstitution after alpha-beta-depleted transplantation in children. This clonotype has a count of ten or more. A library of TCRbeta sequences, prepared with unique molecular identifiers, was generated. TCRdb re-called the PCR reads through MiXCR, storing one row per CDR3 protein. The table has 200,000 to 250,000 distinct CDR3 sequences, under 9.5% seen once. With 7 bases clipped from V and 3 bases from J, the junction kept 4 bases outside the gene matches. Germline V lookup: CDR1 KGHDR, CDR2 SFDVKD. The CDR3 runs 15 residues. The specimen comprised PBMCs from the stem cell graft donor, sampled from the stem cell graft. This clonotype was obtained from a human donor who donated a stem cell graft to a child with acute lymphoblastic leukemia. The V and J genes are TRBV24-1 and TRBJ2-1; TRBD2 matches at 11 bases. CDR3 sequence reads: CATSSGTSGYNEQFF. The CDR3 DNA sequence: TGTGCCACCAGCTCCGGGACTAGCGGCTACAATGAGCAGTTCTTC.